Sequencing of this T cell receptor (beta chain) was carried out in a study of vaccination and CD4 T cells after COVID-19. V lost 4 bases and J lost 0, with 12 bases in between. The CDR3 spans 15 residues. The V gene's germline CDR1 is KGHSH and CDR2 LQKENI. As to treatment: approximately nine-day PBMC culture with coronavirus spike peptide pools or control peptides (ViraFEST assay). Oncomine TCR Beta short-read sequencing was applied to DNA from cultured CD4+ T cells. TCRdb re-analysed the PCR reads in MiXCR, keeping a single row per CDR3 protein. Counted here are just under 20,000 distinct CDR3 sequences, under 70% occurring once; the ten biggest clones make up less than 10%. Of note for this clonotype: Antigen: not known.

Sequencing input: CD4+ T cells from blood, cultured in vitro. The J gene is TRBJ1-1, the V gene TRBV18, with no clear D. This sequence was found in a human donor who had recovered from COVID-19. For the CDR3, the DNA is TGTGCCAGCTCACGATTGGTAGATTTGAACACTGAAGCTTTCTTT. It translates to CASSRLVDLNTEAFF.